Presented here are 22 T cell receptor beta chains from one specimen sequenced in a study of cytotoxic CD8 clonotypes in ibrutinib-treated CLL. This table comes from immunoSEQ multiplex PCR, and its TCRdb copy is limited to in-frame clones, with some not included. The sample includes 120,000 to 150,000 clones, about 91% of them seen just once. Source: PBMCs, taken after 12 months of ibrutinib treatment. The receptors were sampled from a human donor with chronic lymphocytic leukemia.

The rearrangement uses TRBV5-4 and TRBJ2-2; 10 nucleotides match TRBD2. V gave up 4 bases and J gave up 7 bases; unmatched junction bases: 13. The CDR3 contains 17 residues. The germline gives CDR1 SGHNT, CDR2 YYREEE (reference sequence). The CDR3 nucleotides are TGTGCCAGCAGCCCCCAAAAAAGCGGGAGGGGTGGCGGGGAGCTGTTTTTT. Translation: CASSPQKSGRGGGELFF.

The CDR3 DNA reads as TGTGCCAGCAGCGGATCACAGGGTAGGGCGCAGTTCTTC. This gives the protein CASSGSQGRAQFF. The chain has TRBV9 and TRBJ2-1; D is possibly TRBD1 (6 bases). The CDR3 sequence is 13 residues long. Germline CDR1 and CDR2: SGDLS and YYNGEE. V lost 3 bases and J 12 bases, leaving 16 bases between the germline ends.

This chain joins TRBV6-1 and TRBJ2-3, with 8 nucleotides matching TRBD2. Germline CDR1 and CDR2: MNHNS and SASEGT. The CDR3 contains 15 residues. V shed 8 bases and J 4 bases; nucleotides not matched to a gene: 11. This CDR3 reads CASGWSGSNADTQYF. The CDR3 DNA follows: TGTGCCAGCGGATGGAGCGGGAGTAATGCAGATACGCAGTATTTT.

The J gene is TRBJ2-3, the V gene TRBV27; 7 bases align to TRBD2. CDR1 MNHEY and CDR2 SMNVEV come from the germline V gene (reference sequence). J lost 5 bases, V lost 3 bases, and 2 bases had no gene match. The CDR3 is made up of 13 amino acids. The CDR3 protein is CASSLWTRDTQYF. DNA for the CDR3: TGTGCCAGCAGTTTGTGGACTAGAGATACGCAGTATTTT.

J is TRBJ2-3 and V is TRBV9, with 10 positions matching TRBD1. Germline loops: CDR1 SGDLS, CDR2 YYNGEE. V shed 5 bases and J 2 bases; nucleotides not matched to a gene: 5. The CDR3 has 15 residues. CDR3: CASRPGQGITDTQYF. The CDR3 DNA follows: TGTGCCAGCAGACCGGGACAGGGGATCACAGATACGCAGTATTTT.

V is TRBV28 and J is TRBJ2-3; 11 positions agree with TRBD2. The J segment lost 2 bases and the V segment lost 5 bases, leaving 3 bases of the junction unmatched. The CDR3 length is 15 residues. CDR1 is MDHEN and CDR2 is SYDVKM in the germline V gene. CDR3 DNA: TGTGCCAGCAGTCGACTAGCGGGGACCACAGATACGCAGTATTTT. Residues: CASSRLAGTTDTQYF.

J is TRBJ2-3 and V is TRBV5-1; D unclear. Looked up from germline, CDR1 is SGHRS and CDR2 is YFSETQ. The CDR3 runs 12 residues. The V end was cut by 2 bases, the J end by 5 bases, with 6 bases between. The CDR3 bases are TGCGCCAGCAGCTTACTGGTAGATACGCAGTATTTT. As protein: CASSLLVDTQYF.

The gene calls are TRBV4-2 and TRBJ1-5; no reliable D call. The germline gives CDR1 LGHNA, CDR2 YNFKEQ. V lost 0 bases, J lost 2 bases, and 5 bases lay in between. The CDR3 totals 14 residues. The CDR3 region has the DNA TGTGCCAGCAGCCAAGATAGGGGCAATCAGCCCCAGCATTTT. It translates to CASSQDRGNQPQHF.

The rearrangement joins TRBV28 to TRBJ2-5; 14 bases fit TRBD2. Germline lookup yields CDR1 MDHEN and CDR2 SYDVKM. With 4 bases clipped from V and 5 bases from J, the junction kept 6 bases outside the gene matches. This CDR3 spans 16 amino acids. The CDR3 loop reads CASSWGLAGVGETQYF. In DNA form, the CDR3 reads TGTGCCAGCAGTTGGGGACTAGCGGGAGTCGGCGAGACCCAGTACTTC. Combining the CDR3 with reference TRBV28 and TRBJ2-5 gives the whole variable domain DVKVTQSSRYLVKRTGEKVFLECVQDMDHENMFWYRQDPGLGLRLIYFSYDVKMKEKGDIPEGYSVSREKKERFSLILESASTNQTSMYLCASSWGLAGVGETQYFGPGTRLLVL.

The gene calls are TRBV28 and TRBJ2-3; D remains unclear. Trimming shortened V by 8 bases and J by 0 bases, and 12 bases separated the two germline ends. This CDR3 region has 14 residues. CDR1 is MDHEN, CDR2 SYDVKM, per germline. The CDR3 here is CASATSWSTDTQYF. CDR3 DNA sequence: TGTGCCAGCGCAACGTCCTGGAGCACAGATACGCAGTATTTT.

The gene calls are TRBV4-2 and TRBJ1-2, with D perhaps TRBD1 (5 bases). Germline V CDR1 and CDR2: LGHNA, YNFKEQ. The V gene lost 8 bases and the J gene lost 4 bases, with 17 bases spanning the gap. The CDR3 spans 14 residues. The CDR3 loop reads CASGYSTGPYGYTF. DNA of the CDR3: TGTGCCAGCGGATACAGTACGGGGCCCTATGGCTACACCTTC.

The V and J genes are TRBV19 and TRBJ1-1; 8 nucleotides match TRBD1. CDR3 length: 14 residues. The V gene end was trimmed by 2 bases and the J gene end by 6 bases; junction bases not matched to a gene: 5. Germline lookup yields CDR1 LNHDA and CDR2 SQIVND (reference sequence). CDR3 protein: CASSIQGARAEAFF. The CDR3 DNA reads TGTGCCAGTAGTATACAGGGGGCTAGGGCTGAAGCTTTCTTT.

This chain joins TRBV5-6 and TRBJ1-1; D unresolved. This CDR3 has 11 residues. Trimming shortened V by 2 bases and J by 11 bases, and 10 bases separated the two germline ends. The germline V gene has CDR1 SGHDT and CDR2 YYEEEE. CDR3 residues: CASSFGVAAFF. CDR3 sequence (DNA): TGTGCCAGCAGCTTCGGGGTGGCCGCTTTCTTT.

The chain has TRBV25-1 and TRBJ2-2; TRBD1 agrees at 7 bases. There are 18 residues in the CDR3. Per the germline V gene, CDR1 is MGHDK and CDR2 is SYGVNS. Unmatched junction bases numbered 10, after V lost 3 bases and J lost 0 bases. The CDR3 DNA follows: TGTGCCAGCAGTGATCAAAGCCGGGACAGCTCGAACACCGGGGAGCTGTTTTTT. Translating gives CASSDQSRDSSNTGELFF.

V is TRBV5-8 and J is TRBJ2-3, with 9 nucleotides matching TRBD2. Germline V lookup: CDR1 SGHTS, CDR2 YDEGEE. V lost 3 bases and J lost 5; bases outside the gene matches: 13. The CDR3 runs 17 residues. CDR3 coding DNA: TGTGCCAGCAGCTACGGAGGTCTAGCGGGGCGGGGAGATACGCAGTATTTT. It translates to CASSYGGLAGRGDTQYF.

CDR3 coding DNA: TGTGCCAGCAGTGGATCCGCAGGGGTGTATGGCGAGCAGTACTTC. This sequence encodes CASSGSAGVYGEQYF. The chain joins TRBV25-1 to TRBJ2-7; TRBD1 might be the D (6 bases). Trimming removed 4 bases from V and 6 bases from J, with 19 bases in between. This CDR3 spans 15 amino acids. Germline CDR1 is MGHDK and CDR2 is SYGVNS.

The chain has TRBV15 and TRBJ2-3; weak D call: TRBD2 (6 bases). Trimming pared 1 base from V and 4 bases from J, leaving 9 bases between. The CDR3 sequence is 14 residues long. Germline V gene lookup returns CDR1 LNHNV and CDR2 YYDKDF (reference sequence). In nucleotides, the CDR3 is TGTGCCACCAGCAGAGGGGGGACTTCAGATACGCAGTATTTT. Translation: CATSRGGTSDTQYF.

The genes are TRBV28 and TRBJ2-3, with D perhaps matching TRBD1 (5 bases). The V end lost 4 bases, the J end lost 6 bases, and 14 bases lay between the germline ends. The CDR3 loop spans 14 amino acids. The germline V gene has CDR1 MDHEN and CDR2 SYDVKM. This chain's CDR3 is CASSWTNPPDTQYF. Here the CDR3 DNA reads TGTGCCAGCAGTTGGACAAACCCCCCGGATACGCAGTATTTT.

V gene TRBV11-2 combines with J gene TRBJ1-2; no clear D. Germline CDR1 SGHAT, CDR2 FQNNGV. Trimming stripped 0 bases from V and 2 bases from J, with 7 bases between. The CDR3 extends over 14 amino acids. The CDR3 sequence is CASSLDLGNYGYTF. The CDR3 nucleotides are TGTGCCAGCAGCTTAGATCTGGGGAACTATGGCTACACCTTC.

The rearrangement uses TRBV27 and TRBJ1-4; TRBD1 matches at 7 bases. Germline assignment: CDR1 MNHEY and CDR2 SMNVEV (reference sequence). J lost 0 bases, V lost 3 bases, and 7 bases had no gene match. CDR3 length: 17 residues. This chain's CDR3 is CASSLGGTDATNEKLFF. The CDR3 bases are TGTGCCAGCAGTTTGGGGGGGACAGATGCAACTAATGAAAAACTGTTTTTT.

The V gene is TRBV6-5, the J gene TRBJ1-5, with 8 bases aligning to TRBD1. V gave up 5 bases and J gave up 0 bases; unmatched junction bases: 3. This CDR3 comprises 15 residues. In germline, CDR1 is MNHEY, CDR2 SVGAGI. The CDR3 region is CASSLGQGSNQPQHF. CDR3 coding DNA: TGTGCCAGCAGTCTCGGACAGGGTAGCAATCAGCCCCAGCATTTT.

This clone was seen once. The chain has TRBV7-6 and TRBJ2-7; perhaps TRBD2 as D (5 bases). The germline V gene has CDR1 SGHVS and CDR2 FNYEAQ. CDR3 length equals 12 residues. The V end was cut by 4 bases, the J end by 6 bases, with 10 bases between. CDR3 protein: CASSYLEGEQYF. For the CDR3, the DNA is TGTGCCAGCAGCTACCTCGAGGGCGAGCAGTACTTC.